This T cell receptor (beta chain) was observed in a study of OX40 agonist ivuxolimab in advanced cancers. Study-wide context: Three patients responded partially, comprising one with hepatocellular carcinoma and two with cutaneous melanoma.

TCRdb keeps only in-frame clones here, not all; method: immunoSEQ multiplex PCR. The repertoire includes roughly 100,000 clones, approximately 94% of them detected once, and 2% sits in the top ten. This clone occurred once. The ends were cut back, 4 bases at V and 0 bases at J, with 10 bases in the middle. The germline V gene has CDR1 MNHEY and CDR2 SVGAGI. CDR3 size: 15 residues. Sequencing used CD4+ or CD8+ T cells sorted from blood, obtained in a trial of the OX40 agonist ivuxolimab. The chain has TRBV6-5 and TRBJ1-5; D is unclear. The clonotype originates from an adult with an advanced solid tumor such as melanoma, head and neck, liver or kidney cancer. CDR3 DNA: TGTGCCAGCAGTTTCGACCATTATAGCAATCAGCCCCAGCATTTT. Protein sequence: CASSFDHYSNQPQHF.